Listed here are 9 T cell receptor beta chains from one sample, sequenced in a study of shared clonotypes between healthy human individuals (dated by TCRdb to the early 2020s). To prepare the library, the immunoSEQ multiplex PCR assay was applied. Here the immuneACCESS table is served through TCRdb, limited to in-frame sequences with V and J called. Missing clones are a known gap in these copies; in checked studies unresolved V genes cover under half, and the rest lacks a known reason. The sample data list some 2,100,000 clones, and nearly 97% of these were observed just once. Roughly 0.13% of the sample comes from the top ten. The sample was naive CD4+ T cells sorted from blood. This sample's cell subset or site label indicates: CD45RA+ positively selected. These receptors were taken from a man between 18 and 29 years old in good health.

This chain's CDR3 is CASSTNRLALYNEQFF. In nucleotides, the CDR3 is TGTGCCAGCTCTACTAACCGACTAGCGCTATACAATGAGCAGTTCTTC. The V call is TRBV18, the J call TRBJ2-1; 8 bases agree with TRBD2. Germline assignment: CDR1 KGHSH and CDR2 LQKENI. The CDR3 runs 16 residues. V lost 6 bases and J lost 4; bases outside the gene matches: 11.

The V gene is TRBV7-2, the J gene TRBJ1-2, with no clear D. Trimming removed 3 bases at V and 7 bases at J, with 9 bases between. The CDR3 extends over 12 amino acids. CDR1 SGHTA and CDR2 FQGNSA come from the germline V gene. This CDR3 is CASSFQRVGYTF. The CDR3 DNA reads as TGTGCCAGCAGCTTTCAGAGGGTTGGCTACACCTTC.

The chain joins TRBV4-1 to TRBJ2-3; the match to TRBD2 covers 7 bases. Trimming at V came to 1 base and at J to 1 base, leaving 11 bases not matched to a gene. Germline V lookup: CDR1 MGHRA, CDR2 YSYEKL. CDR3 size: 18 residues. CDR3 bases: TGCGCCAGCAGCCAAGGGACTACACGGGCGGGGGGCACAGATACGCAGTATTTT. It specifies CASSQGTTRAGGTDTQYF.

In regard to this clone: Other DNA sequences of this sample code for an identical CDR3. The chain combines TRBV4-1 with TRBJ2-5, with D possibly being TRBD1 (6 bases). The CDR3 is 13 amino acids. Germline loops: CDR1 MGHRA, CDR2 YSYEKL. V was shortened by 1 base and J by 4 bases, with 7 bases between the two germline ends. CDR3 DNA sequence: TGCGCCAGCAGCCAAGCCAGGGGAGAGACCCAGTACTTC. It encodes CASSQARGETQYF.

The chain combines TRBV6-1 with TRBJ1-2, with unresolved D. The ends were cut back, 6 bases at V and 4 bases at J, with 9 bases in the middle. This CDR3 has 12 amino acids. Germline CDR1 is MNHNS and CDR2 is SASEGT. CDR3 bases: TGTGCCAGCAGCGGGATGGGCTATGGCTACACCTTC. Encoded protein: CASSGMGYGYTF.

This chain connects TRBV2 to TRBJ1-3; no clear D. CDR1 SNHLY and CDR2 FYNNEI come from the germline V gene. V lost 11 bases, J lost 0 bases, and 11 bases lay in between. The CDR3 extends over 13 amino acids. This chain's CDR3 is CALQRSSGNTIYF. CDR3 nucleotides: TGTGCCTTACAGCGGAGCTCTGGAAACACCATATATTTT.

The rearrangement joins TRBV25-1 to TRBJ2-5, with 7 positions matching TRBD1. The CDR3 contains 16 residues. Germline V gives CDR1 MGHDK, CDR2 SYGVNS. V shed 3 bases and J 5 bases; nucleotides not matched to a gene: 12. The CDR3 region has the DNA TGTGCCAGCAGTGATCAGGGGGACACGGCCCGGGAGACCCAGTACTTC. Protein: CASSDQGDTARETQYF.

This rearrangement joins TRBV5-1 to TRBJ1-2, with TRBD1 matching over 10 bases. V gave up 3 bases and J gave up 5 bases; unmatched junction bases: 4. Germline V gene data show CDR1 as SGHRS and CDR2 as YFSETQ. CDR3 length equals 14 residues. CDR3 DNA: TGCGCCAGCAGCTCCGGGACAGGGGTATATGGCTACACCTTC. Protein product: CASSSGTGVYGYTF.

The chain employs TRBV12-2 and TRBJ1-2. TRBV12-2 is shown as a pseudogene. There are 17 residues in the CDR3. The CDR3: CASRPPGQAAALYGYTF. Written as DNA, the CDR3 is TGTGCAAGTCGTCCCCCTGGGCAGGCGGCCGCACTCTATGGCTACACCTTC.